The 22 T cell receptor beta chains below come from one sample, sequenced in a study of OX40 agonist ivuxolimab in advanced cancers. The library relied on the immunoSEQ multiplex PCR assay. TCRdb re-hosts the immuneACCESS table, in-frame sequences only. Its copies lack some clones; in the studies checked, an unresolved V gene accounts for under half of them, and the cause for the rest is not known. This sample gives approximately 100,000 clones in total; less than 95% of them show up just once. Together, the top ten hold about 0.29% of the sample. Sequences were derived from CD4+ or CD8+ T cells sorted from blood, sampled in a trial of the OX40 agonist ivuxolimab. These receptors all stem from an adult with an advanced solid tumor such as melanoma, head and neck, liver or kidney cancer.

This chain links TRBV6-6 with TRBJ2-2; D is unclear. The germline gives CDR1 MNHNY, CDR2 SVGAGI (reference sequence). Trimming cost V 0 bases and J 7 bases, with 12 bases left between them. CDR3 size: 15 residues. The CDR3 here is CASSYSIWGGGELFF. The CDR3, as DNA: TGTGCCAGCAGTTACTCGATATGGGGTGGCGGGGAGCTGTTTTTT.

The chain carries TRBV28 and TRBJ2-5; D possibly corresponds to TRBD1 (8 bases). Between the trimmed V and J ends, which lost 4 bases and 5 bases, there was a span of 14 bases. This CDR3 contains 14 residues. Germline V gene data show CDR1 as MDHEN and CDR2 as SYDVKM. The CDR3: CASSSGGGGETQYF. The CDR3, as DNA: TGTGCCAGCAGTTCAGGGGGCGGGGGTGAGACCCAGTACTTC.

The chain is built from TRBV5-1 and TRBJ1-4; 8 bases map to TRBD1. The CDR3 is 15 residues long. Germline-derived CDR1 and CDR2 are SGHRS and YFSETQ. J was trimmed by 1 base and V by 4 bases; bases with no gene match: 3. Written as DNA, the CDR3 is TGCGCCAGCAGCAGACAGGGGCGAACTAATGAAAAACTGTTTTTT. Its protein is CASSRQGRTNEKLFF.

The V call is TRBV25-1, the J call TRBJ1-1; TRBD1 matches at 7 bases. Germline values: CDR1 MGHDK, CDR2 SYGVNS. V lost 4 bases, J lost 7 bases, and 6 bases stayed unmatched. This CDR3 spans 13 amino acids. The CDR3 protein is CASSGMTGHEAFF. CDR3 DNA sequence: TGTGCCAGCAGTGGTATGACAGGGCATGAAGCTTTCTTT.

V and J are TRBV27 and TRBJ2-3; tentative D call: TRBD1 (5 bases). The CDR3 sequence is 12 residues long. Trimming removed 5 bases at V and 7 bases at J, with 10 bases between. Germline V gene sequence: CDR1 MNHEY, CDR2 SMNVEV (reference sequence). CDR3 region: CASSGAGHTQYF. CDR3 DNA sequence: TGTGCCAGCAGTGGGGCCGGACATACGCAGTATTTT.

V gene TRBV18 combines with J gene TRBJ2-1, with no clear D. Germline assignment: CDR1 KGHSH and CDR2 LQKENI. Between the trimmed V and J ends, which lost 4 bases and 6 bases, there was a span of 19 bases. The CDR3 spans 16 residues. The CDR3 bases are TGTGCCAGCTCACGGGATATTTCTTATAACCCCAATGAGCAGTTCTTC. It is translated as CASSRDISYNPNEQFF. The full variable domain, in which reference TRBV18 and TRBJ2-1 provide the parts outside the CDR3, is NAGVMQNPRHLVRRRGQEARLRCSPMKGHSHVYWYRQLPEEGLKFMVYLQKENIIDESGMPKERFSAEFPKEGPSILRIQQVVRGDSAAYFCASSRDISYNPNEQFFGPGTRLTVL.

The chain couples TRBV19 to TRBJ2-1; 10 bases are shared with TRBD2. J lost 8 bases, V lost 6 bases, and 10 bases had no gene match. Germline-derived CDR1 and CDR2 are LNHDA and SQIVND (reference sequence). The CDR3 has 15 amino acids. The CDR3 loop reads CASRGLASGSYEQFF. CDR3 nucleotide sequence: TGTGCCAGTAGAGGTCTGGCTAGCGGGAGCTATGAGCAGTTCTTC.

This chain links TRBV6-5 with TRBJ2-2; the D gene is possibly TRBD1 (5 bases). This CDR3 comprises 13 residues. The germline gives CDR1 MNHEY, CDR2 SVGAGI. The ends were cut back, 6 bases at V and 4 bases at J, with 9 bases in the middle. This chain's CDR3 is CASREQGTGELFF. CDR3 sequence (DNA): TGTGCCAGCAGAGAGCAGGGCACCGGGGAGCTGTTTTTT.

The J gene is TRBJ2-3, the V gene TRBV18; TRBD2 matches 8 bases. The V and J ends lost 3 bases and 8 bases, in that order; junction bases with no gene match: 13. CDR1 is KGHSH and CDR2 is LQKENI in the germline V gene. The CDR3 loop spans 16 amino acids. The CDR3 here is CASSPGTRGTGATQYF. CDR3 bases: TGTGCCAGCTCACCCGGGACTAGGGGCACGGGGGCTACGCAGTATTTT.

In its sample, this clone was seen a few times. The chain links TRBV11-2 to TRBJ1-2, with D uncertain. The germline V gene encodes CDR1 SGHAT and CDR2 FQNNGV. CDR3 size: 15 residues. The V and J ends lost 6 bases and 2 bases respectively, with 16 bases between them. The CDR3 here is CASSSRLLKNYGYTF. The DNA of the CDR3 is TGTGCCAGCAGTTCAAGACTACTTAAGAACTATGGCTACACCTTC.

This clone was picked up one time. The gene calls are TRBV28 and TRBJ1-1, with 12 bases lining up with TRBD1. Per the germline V gene, CDR1 is MDHEN and CDR2 is SYDVKM. This CDR3 contains 16 residues. After removal of 4 bases from V and 1 base from J, the junction contained 4 bases not matched to a gene. The CDR3 spells CASSSPGQGANTEAFF. The CDR3 nucleotides read TGTGCCAGCAGTTCCCCGGGACAGGGGGCGAACACTGAAGCTTTCTTT.

The V gene is TRBV7-6, the J gene TRBJ2-1; 7 bases are a match to TRBD1. After removal of 4 bases from V and 5 bases from J, the junction contained 2 bases not matched to a gene. Per germline, CDR1 SGHVS and CDR2 FNYEAQ. The CDR3 contains 13 residues. The CDR3 DNA reads TGTGCCAGCAGCTCGGGACAGCACAATGAGCAGTTCTTC. It encodes CASSSGQHNEQFF. Based on the CDR3 plus reference TRBV7-6 and TRBJ2-1, the full variable domain is GAGVSQSPRYKVTKRGQDVALRCDPISGHVSLYWYRQALGQGPEFLTYFNYEAQQDKSGLPNDRFSAERPEGSISTLTIQRTEQRDSAMYRCASSSGQHNEQFFGPGTRLTVL.

J is TRBJ2-2 and V is TRBV5-1; no clear D gene. V shed 1 base and J shed 2 bases, with 12 bases lying between them. CDR1 is SGHRS and CDR2 is YFSETQ in the germline V gene. The CDR3 runs 16 residues. The CDR3 DNA reads as TGCGCCAGCAGCTTGAATCCGGCGATAAACACCGGGGAGCTGTTTTTT. The encoded protein is CASSLNPAINTGELFF. The full variable domain, in which reference TRBV5-1 and TRBJ2-2 provide the parts outside the CDR3, is KAGVTQTPRYLIKTRGQQVTLSCSPISGHRSVSWYQQTPGQGLQFLFEYFSETQRNKGNFPGRFSGRQFSNSRSEMNVSTLELGDSALYLCASSLNPAINTGELFFGEGSRLTVL.

V gene TRBV27 combines with J gene TRBJ1-1; D is ambiguous. This CDR3 is 15 amino acids long. Trimming stripped 5 bases from V and 0 bases from J, with 13 bases between. From germline, CDR1 is MNHEY and CDR2 SMNVEV (reference sequence). The CDR3 reads CASSPNPFVNTEAFF. Written as DNA, the CDR3 is TGTGCCAGCAGTCCCAACCCGTTTGTGAACACTGAAGCTTTCTTT.

The rearrangement links TRBV4-1 to TRBJ2-7; no clear D. V was cut by 3 bases and J by 2 bases, with 11 bases left in between. The CDR3 is made up of 14 amino acids. The V gene's germline CDR1 is MGHRA and CDR2 YSYEKL. As DNA, the CDR3 is TGCGCCAGCAGCCACCAGGTATCTACCTACGAGCAGTACTTC. It specifies CASSHQVSTYEQYF.

This sequence joins TRBV6-5 and TRBJ2-1, with D perhaps matching TRBD2 (7 bases). The CDR3 length is 15 residues. The V gene lost 4 bases and the J gene lost 3 bases, with 13 bases spanning the gap. Germline V lookup: CDR1 MNHEY, CDR2 SVGAGI. The CDR3: CASSSRRGLYNEQFF. The CDR3 DNA reads TGTGCCAGCAGTTCGAGGCGGGGGCTCTACAATGAGCAGTTCTTC.

J is TRBJ1-1 and V is TRBV5-5; 8 nucleotides agree with TRBD1. CDR1 and CDR2 (germline): SGHKS, YYEKEE (reference sequence). V trimming: 0 bases; J trimming: 5 bases; junction bases outside the gene matches: 6. CDR3 size: 15 residues. CDR3 residues: CASSLGTGFLTEAFF. The CDR3 coding sequence is TGTGCCAGCAGCTTGGGGACAGGGTTTTTGACTGAAGCTTTCTTT.

V usage is TRBV6-6 and J usage is TRBJ2-1; 11 bases line up with TRBD2. There are 16 residues in the CDR3. Trimming cost V 4 bases and J 4 bases; bases outside gene matches: 6. The germline gives CDR1 MNHNY, CDR2 SVGAGI (reference sequence). Written as DNA, the CDR3 is TGTGCCAGCAGTTCCCCCCTAGCGGGAGGTTACAATGAGCAGTTCTTC. Encoded protein: CASSSPLAGGYNEQFF.

The chain couples TRBV28 to TRBJ1-5; D is unclear. There are 15 residues in the CDR3. Germline CDR1 reads MDHEN; CDR2 reads SYDVKM. Trimming took off 5 bases at V and 4 bases at J, with 15 bases between the two ends. This chain's CDR3 is CASSLLRALNQPQHF. CDR3 sequence (DNA): TGTGCCAGCAGTCTCCTCAGAGCTCTTAATCAGCCCCAGCATTTT.

In the case of this clone: Other DNA sequences in this sample translate to the same CDR3. The chain joins TRBV14 to TRBJ1-5; 10 nucleotides agree with TRBD1. This CDR3 region has 13 residues. V dropped 3 bases and J dropped 7; count of bases not matched to a gene: 0. Germline assignment: CDR1 SGHDN and CDR2 FVKESK. Here the CDR3 reads CASSQDRGQPQHF. The DNA of the CDR3 is TGTGCCAGCAGCCAGGACAGGGGGCAGCCCCAGCATTTT.

This chain connects TRBV7-9 to TRBJ2-4; 10 bases agree with TRBD1. The V gene end was trimmed by 5 bases and the J gene end by 3 bases; junction bases not matched to a gene: 10. The CDR3 has 17 residues. Germline V lookup: CDR1 SEHNR, CDR2 FQNEAQ (reference sequence). CDR3 amino acids: CASSGTGARFGKNIQYF. The CDR3 DNA follows: TGTGCCAGCAGCGGGACAGGGGCTCGATTCGGCAAAAACATTCAGTACTTC.

In nucleotides, the CDR3 is TGTGCCAGCAACAGACAGGGGAGTCAGCCCCAGCATTTT. Translation gives CASNRQGSQPQHF. The chain joins TRBV6-1 to TRBJ1-5, with 8 bases lining up with TRBD1. The CDR3 length is 13 residues. CDR1 is MNHNS and CDR2 is SASEGT in the germline V gene. V lost 7 bases and J lost 6; bases outside the gene matches: 5.